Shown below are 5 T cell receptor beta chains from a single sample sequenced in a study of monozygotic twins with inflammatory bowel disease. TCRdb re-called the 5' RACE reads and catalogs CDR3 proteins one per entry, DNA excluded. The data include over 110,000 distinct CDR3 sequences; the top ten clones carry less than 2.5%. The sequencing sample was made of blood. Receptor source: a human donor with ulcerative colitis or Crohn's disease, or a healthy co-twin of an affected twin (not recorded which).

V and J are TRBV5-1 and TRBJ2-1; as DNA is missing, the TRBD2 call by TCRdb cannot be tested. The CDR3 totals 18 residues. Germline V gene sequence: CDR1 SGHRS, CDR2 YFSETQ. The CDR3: CASSLRSERTTRGNEQFF.

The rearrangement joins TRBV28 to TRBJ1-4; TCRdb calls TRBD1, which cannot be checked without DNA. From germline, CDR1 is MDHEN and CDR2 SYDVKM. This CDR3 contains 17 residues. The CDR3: CASSPPHTGTTNEKLFF.

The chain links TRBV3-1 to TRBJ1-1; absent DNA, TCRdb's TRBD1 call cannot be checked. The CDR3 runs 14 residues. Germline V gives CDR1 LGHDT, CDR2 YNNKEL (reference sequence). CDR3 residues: CASSQEQEYTEAFF.

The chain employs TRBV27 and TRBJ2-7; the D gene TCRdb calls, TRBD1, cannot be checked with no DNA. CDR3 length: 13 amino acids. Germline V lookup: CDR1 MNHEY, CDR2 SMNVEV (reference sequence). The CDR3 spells CASSAQGGYEQYF.

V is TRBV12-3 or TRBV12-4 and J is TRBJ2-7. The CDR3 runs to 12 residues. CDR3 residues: CASSLVLYEQYF.